One and the same sample provided the 21 T cell receptor delta chains below, sequenced in a study of gamma-delta T cells after stem cell transplantation. TCRdb reanalysed the RT-PCR reads with CATT. The sample holds around 1,300 delta-chain clones; 5.5% are singletons and the top ten take around half. The sample consisted of gamma-delta T cells. The receptors stem from a human donor. It is not recorded whose cells these are; they may come from a transplant donor.

This clone appeared a few times. A read error likely explains why the TCRdb protein, taken from a much larger clone, differs from this DNA's translation at residue 5; the protein shown is translated from the DNA. The chain couples TRDV2 to TRDJ1; 10 bases align to TRDD3. Germline values: CDR1 GEAIGNYY, CDR2 EKD. The CDR3 is 16 residues long. V trimming: 3 bases; J trimming: 2 bases; junction bases outside the gene matches: 8. The DNA for the CDR3 is TGTGCCTGTGACGCGATGGGGGATACCATTACCGATAAACTCATCTTT. Translating it yields CACDAMGDTITDKLIF.

The table lists this clone with a few counts. The amino acid sequence in TCRdb belongs to a much larger clone and departs from this DNA's translation at residue 5, likely a sequencing read error; the sequence shown is translated from the DNA. The rearrangement uses TRDV1 and TRDJ1, with D perhaps TRDD2 or TRDD3 (7 bases each). Per the germline V gene, CDR1 is TSWWSYY and CDR2 is QGS. The CDR3 is made up of 16 amino acids. The V and J ends lost 4 bases and 5 bases respectively, with 20 bases between them. The CDR3 loop reads CALGVFLLGPTDKLIF. CDR3 DNA: TGTGCTCTTGGGGTATTCCTACTGGGGCCTACGGATAAACTCATCTTT.

This clone turned up a few times. The protein TCRdb gives is from a much larger clone and does not agree with this DNA's translation at residue 12, likely a read error; the protein shown here comes from the DNA. This rearrangement joins TRDV2 to TRDJ1, with D hard to call. Germline values: CDR1 GEAIGNYY, CDR2 EKD. There are 14 residues in the CDR3. DNA of the CDR3: TGTGCCTGTGACACCGTACTTTACACCGATAAACCCATCTTT. Translation gives CACDTVLYTDKPIF.

With regard to this clone: A read error is the likely source, as a far larger clone sits one nucleotide away. Other DNA sequences in the sample encode the same CDR3. J is TRDJ1 and V is TRDV2, with 7 bases lining up with TRDD3. Germline V CDR1 and CDR2: GEAIGNYY, EKD. The CDR3 has 18 amino acids. The chain's CDR3 is CACDTVGRTLGMTDKLIF. The CDR3 bases are TGTGCCTGCGACACCGTTGGCCGCACACTGGGGATGACCGATAAACTCATCTTT.

This clone has only a few counts. Only one base separates this from a far larger clonotype, so it likely reflects a read error. The same CDR3 also results from other DNA sequences found in this sample. The J gene is TRDJ1, the V gene TRDV2; 8 positions match TRDD3. Germline assignment: CDR1 GEAIGNYY and CDR2 EKD. This CDR3 has 18 residues. For the CDR3, the DNA is TGTGCCTGTGAACTCCTGTACTGGGGGGCCCTGGACACCGACAAACTCATCTTT. Protein: CACELLYWGALDTDKLIF.

Comments on this clone: This likely traces to a read error, being one base from a far larger clone. This specimen includes other DNA sequences encoding the same CDR3. The rearrangement links TRDV2 to TRDJ3, with TRDD3 matching 13 bases. Germline CDR1 is GEAIGNYY and CDR2 is EKD. The CDR3 consists of 19 residues. V shed 3 bases and J 4 bases; nucleotides not matched to a gene: 8. CDR3 coding DNA: TGTGCCTGTGACTCCGTACTGGGGGATACGCGGTGGGACACCCGACAGATGTTTTTC. It specifies CACDSVLGDTRWDTRQMFF.

This clone was detected only a few times. TCRdb assigns this DNA the protein of a much larger clone, which departs from its translation at residue 4; this likely reflects a read error, and the protein shown comes from translating the DNA. The chain is built from TRDV2 and TRDJ1, with TRDD3 matching over 9 bases. CDR1 and CDR2 from the germline V gene are GEAIGNYY and EKD. There are 19 residues in the CDR3. The CDR3 reads CACNTLGALGDSLAVKLIF. The CDR3 coding sequence is TGTGCCTGTAACACCCTCGGGGCACTGGGGGACTCCCTCGCAGTAAAACTCATCTTT.

This clone was seen a handful of times. This likely stems from a read error, as it lies one base from a far larger clone. The sample holds other DNA sequences that translate to the same CDR3. The DNA for the CDR3 is TGTGCCTGTGACTCCGTGCTGGGGGATACGCGATGGGACACCCGACAGATGTTTTTC. Translated: CACDSVLGDTRWDTRQMFF. The chain recombines TRDV2 with TRDJ3, with 12 bases aligning to TRDD3. V dropped 3 bases and J dropped 4; count of bases not matched to a gene: 9. This CDR3 spans 19 amino acids. Germline V gene sequence: CDR1 GEAIGNYY, CDR2 EKD.

There are a few counts of this clone. This likely stems from a read error, as it lies one base from a far larger clone. The sample has other DNA sequences that encode this CDR3 too. This rearrangement joins TRDV2 to TRDJ1, with D possibly TRDD3 on 6 matching bases. V lost 0 bases to trimming and J lost 2 bases, with 21 bases between them. Per the germline V gene, CDR1 is GEAIGNYY and CDR2 is EKD. The CDR3 runs 18 residues. The CDR3 region has the DNA TGTGCCTGTGACACCGTTGGCCGCACGCTGGGGATGACCGATAAACTCATCTTT. It specifies CACDTVGRTLGMTDKLIF.

This clone turned up a few times. The protein that TCRdb holds for this DNA derives from a much larger clone and differs from the translated DNA at residue 15, which likely indicates a read error; the protein shown here is translated from the DNA. This rearrangement joins TRDV2 to TRDJ1; 13 bases map to TRDD3. The CDR3 has 18 amino acids. The V gene's germline CDR1 is GEAIGNYY and CDR2 EKD. CDR3 sequence reads: CACAPLVLGDTRSDELIF. The CDR3 DNA is TGTGCCTGTGCCCCCCTAGTACTGGGGGATACGCGAAGCGATGAACTCATCTTT.

Within the sample, this clone is medium-sized. The chain links TRDV2 to TRDJ1; 10 nucleotides line up with TRDD3. With 0 bases clipped from V and 3 bases from J, the junction kept 6 bases outside the gene matches. This CDR3 comprises 16 residues. The germline CDR1 and CDR2 sequences are GEAIGNYY and EKD. CDR3 DNA: TGTGCCTGTGACACCCTCGGGGGATACGGGGCCGATAAACTCATCTTT. Translating it yields CACDTLGGYGADKLIF.

There are a few counts of this clone. This probably arose from a read error, given a far larger clone one base away. The rearrangement uses TRDV2 and TRDJ1, with unresolved D. There are 13 residues in the CDR3. Trimming stripped 0 bases from V and 7 bases from J, with 11 bases between. The germline V gene encodes CDR1 GEAIGNYY and CDR2 EKD. The CDR3 is CACDTLSGGKLIF. The CDR3 DNA follows: TGTGCCTGTGACACCCTTTCCGGCGGTAAACTCATCTTT.

There are a few counts of this clone. TCRdb's protein, taken from a much larger clone, differs from this DNA's translation at residue 15, likely owing to a read error; the protein displayed comes from the DNA. V usage is TRDV2 and J usage is TRDJ1, with TRDD3 matching 13 bases. The length of the CDR3 is 17 residues. Germline V gene data show CDR1 as GEAIGNYY and CDR2 as EKD. The CDR3 bases are TGTGCCTGTGACATCGTTACGACTGGGGGATACGCTGGGAAACCCATCTTT. Translated: CACDIVTTGGYAGKPIF.

As for this clone: TCRdb shows a much larger clone's protein in place of this DNA's translation, and the two differ at residue 8, likely through a read error; the protein shown is translated from the DNA. The gene calls are TRDV2 and TRDJ1; D may be TRDD3 (6 bases). The CDR3 is 16 residues long. Trimming pared 3 bases from V and 4 bases from J, leaving 20 bases between. Germline V gives CDR1 GEAIGNYY, CDR2 EKD. The CDR3 DNA reads as TGTGCCTGTGACTCATTGGGGGCTACTGGGCTCGATAAACTCATCTTT. It codes for CACDSLGATGLDKLIF.

This clone was picked up a small number of times. The mismatch at residue 15 between this DNA's translation and the TCRdb protein of a much larger clone likely reflects a read error; the protein shown is translated from the DNA. The chain links TRDV2 to TRDJ1; D is undetermined. Per germline, CDR1 GEAIGNYY and CDR2 EKD. The CDR3 covers 17 residues. The CDR3 protein is CACDTIEGGTHTDKPIF. CDR3 in DNA: TGTGCCTGTGACACCATAGAAGGCGGGACGCACACCGATAAACCCATCTTT.

This clone was counted only a few times. The amino acid sequence in TCRdb belongs to a much larger clone and departs from this DNA's translation at residue 7, likely a sequencing read error; the sequence shown is translated from the DNA. The CDR3 sequence is CACDTLRALGDSLAVKLIF. For the CDR3, the DNA is TGTGCCTGTGACACCCTCAGGGCACTGGGGGACTCCCTCGCAGTAAAACTCATCTTT. The rearrangement joins TRDV2 to TRDJ1; 9 positions match TRDD3. This CDR3 has 19 amino acids. V dropped 0 bases and J dropped 8; count of bases not matched to a gene: 21. Germline V gives CDR1 GEAIGNYY, CDR2 EKD.

This clone has only a few counts. The amino acid sequence in TCRdb belongs to a much larger clone and departs from this DNA's translation at residue 8, likely a sequencing read error; the sequence shown is translated from the DNA. The chain is built from TRDV2 and TRDJ1; D may be TRDD3 (5 bases). This CDR3 has 18 amino acids. Trimming took off 3 bases at V and 0 bases at J, with 22 bases between the two ends. Germline V gene lookup returns CDR1 GEAIGNYY and CDR2 EKD. The CDR3 nucleotides read TGTGCCTGTGACCCCTTACTGGAGGACAGGAAGTACACCGATAAACTCATCTTT. Translating gives CACDPLLEDRKYTDKLIF.

As to this clone: TCRdb assigns this DNA the protein of a much larger clone, which departs from its translation at residue 3; this likely reflects a read error, and the protein shown comes from translating the DNA. This chain connects TRDV2 to TRDJ1, with 13 bases matching TRDD3. Germline CDR1 reads GEAIGNYY; CDR2 reads EKD. This CDR3 contains 17 residues. CDR3 loop: CARDIVTTGGYAGKLIF. CDR3 coding DNA: TGTGCCCGTGACATCGTTACGACTGGGGGATACGCTGGGAAACTCATCTTT.

Worth noting for this clone: TCRdb records a much larger clone's protein for this DNA, with a difference at residue 13 that likely arises from a read error; the protein given is the translation of the DNA. V usage is TRDV2 and J usage is TRDJ1; TRDD3 aligns across 8 bases. The CDR3 is 18 amino acids. The V and J ends lost 4 bases and 3 bases, in that order; junction bases with no gene match: 18. Per the germline V gene, CDR1 is GEAIGNYY and CDR2 is EKD. The CDR3 region has the DNA TGTGCCTGTGATACTATCCGCGGGGCTGGGGGAGACTCCGATAAACTCATCTTT. Its translation is CACDTIRGAGGDSDKLIF.

As regards this clone: TCRdb's entry gives the protein of a much larger clone, which mismatches this DNA's translation at residue 20, likely from a read error; the protein reported here is translated from the DNA. The chain employs TRDV2 and TRDJ1; 9 bases match TRDD3. Germline V gene lookup returns CDR1 GEAIGNYY and CDR2 EKD. CDR3 length: 22 amino acids. CDR3 protein: CACDTVSENTGGLHPYTDKPIF. The CDR3 DNA reads as TGTGCCTGTGACACCGTAAGTGAAAACACTGGGGGACTCCACCCGTACACCGATAAACCCATCTTT.

As to this clone: The TCRdb protein comes from a much larger clone and disagrees with this DNA's translation at residue 15, likely due to a read error; the protein given here is derived from the DNA. V is TRDV2 and J is TRDJ1; 13 bases map to TRDD3. This CDR3 has 20 amino acids. V trimming: 0 bases; J trimming: 4 bases; junction bases outside the gene matches: 16. CDR1 is GEAIGNYY and CDR2 is EKD in the germline V gene. The CDR3 nucleotides read TGTGCCTGTGACACCGTACCTCATACTGGGGGATACGGTGGGATCGATAAACTCATCTTT. It translates to CACDTVPHTGGYGGIDKLIF.